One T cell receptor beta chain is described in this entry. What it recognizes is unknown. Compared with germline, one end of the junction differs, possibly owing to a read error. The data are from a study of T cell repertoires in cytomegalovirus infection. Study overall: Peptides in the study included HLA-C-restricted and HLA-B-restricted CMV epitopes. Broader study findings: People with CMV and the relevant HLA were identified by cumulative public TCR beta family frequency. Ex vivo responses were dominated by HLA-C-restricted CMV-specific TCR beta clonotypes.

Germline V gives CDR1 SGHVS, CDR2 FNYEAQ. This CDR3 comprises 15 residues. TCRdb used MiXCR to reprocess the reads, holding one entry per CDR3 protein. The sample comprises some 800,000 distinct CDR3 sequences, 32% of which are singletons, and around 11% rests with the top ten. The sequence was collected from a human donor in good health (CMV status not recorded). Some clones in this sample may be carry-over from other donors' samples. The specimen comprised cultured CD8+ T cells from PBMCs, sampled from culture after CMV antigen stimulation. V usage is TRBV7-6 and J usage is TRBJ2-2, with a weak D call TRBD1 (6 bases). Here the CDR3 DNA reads TGTGTCAGCAGCATAACAGGGTTGGGAACCGGGGAGCTGTTTTTT. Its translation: CVSSITGLGTGELFF. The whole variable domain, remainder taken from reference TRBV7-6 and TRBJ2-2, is GAGVSQSPRYKVTKRGQDVALRCDPISGHVSLYWYRQALGQGPEFLTYFNYEAQQDKSGLPNDRFSAERPEGSISTLTIQRTEQRDSAMYRCVSSITGLGTGELFFGEGSRLTVL.